This T cell receptor beta chain was obtained from a study of T-cell reconstitution after alpha-beta-depleted transplantation in children. The germline V and J ends were trimmed by 6 bases and 4 bases, with 15 bases remaining between them. CDR3 length equals 14 residues. The TCRbeta library was prepared with unique molecular identifiers. TCRdb re-called the PCR reads through MiXCR, storing one row per CDR3 protein. The table lists over 400,000 distinct CDR3 sequences, approximately 41% of them singletons. The V gene is TRBV12-3 or TRBV12-4, the J gene TRBJ2-5; tentative D call: TRBD1 (8 bases). The TCR was taken from a girl aged 2 to 10 with aplastic anemia, due to receive a stem cell transplant. The sample in question was PBMCs, obtained before TCRalphabeta/CD19-depleted stem cell transplant. The CDR3 sequence is CASRPTGGVETQYF. The DNA of the CDR3 is TGTGCCAGCAGGCCAACAGGGGGGGTAGAGACCCAGTACTTC.